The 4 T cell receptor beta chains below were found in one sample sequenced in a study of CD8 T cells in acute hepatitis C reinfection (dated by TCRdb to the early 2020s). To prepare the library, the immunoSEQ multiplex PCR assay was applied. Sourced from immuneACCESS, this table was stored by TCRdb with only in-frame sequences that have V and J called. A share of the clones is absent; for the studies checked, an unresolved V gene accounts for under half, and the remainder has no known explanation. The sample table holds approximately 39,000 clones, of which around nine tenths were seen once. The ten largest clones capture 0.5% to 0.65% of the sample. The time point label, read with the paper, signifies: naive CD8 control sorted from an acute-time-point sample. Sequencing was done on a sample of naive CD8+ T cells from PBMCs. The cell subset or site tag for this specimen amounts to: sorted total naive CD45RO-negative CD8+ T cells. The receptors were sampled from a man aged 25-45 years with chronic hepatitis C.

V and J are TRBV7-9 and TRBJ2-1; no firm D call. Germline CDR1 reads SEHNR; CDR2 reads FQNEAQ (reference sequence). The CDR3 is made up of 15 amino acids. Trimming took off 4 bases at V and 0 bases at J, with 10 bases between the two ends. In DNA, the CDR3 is TGTGCCAGCAGCTCTCTCTTAAGCTCCTACAATGAGCAGTTCTTC. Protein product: CASSSLLSSYNEQFF.

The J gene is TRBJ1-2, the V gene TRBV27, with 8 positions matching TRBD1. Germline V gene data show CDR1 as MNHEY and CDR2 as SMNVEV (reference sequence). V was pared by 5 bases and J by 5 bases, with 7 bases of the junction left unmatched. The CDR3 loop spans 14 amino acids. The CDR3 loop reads CASSPSRTGYGYTF. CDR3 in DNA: TGTGCCAGCAGTCCATCTCGGACAGGGTATGGCTACACCTTC.

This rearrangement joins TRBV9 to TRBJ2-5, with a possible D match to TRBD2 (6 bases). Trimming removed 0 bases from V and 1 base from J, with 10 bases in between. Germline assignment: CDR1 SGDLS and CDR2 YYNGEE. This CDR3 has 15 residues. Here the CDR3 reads CASSVVGTFQETQYF. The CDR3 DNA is TGTGCCAGCAGCGTAGTGGGGACTTTCCAAGAGACCCAGTACTTC. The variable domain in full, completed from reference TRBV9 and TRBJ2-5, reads DSGVTQTPKHLITATGQRVTLRCSPRSGDLSVYWYQQSLDQGLQFLIQYYNGEERAKGNILERFSAQQFPDLHSELNLSSLELGDSALYFCASSVVGTFQETQYFGPGTRLLVL.

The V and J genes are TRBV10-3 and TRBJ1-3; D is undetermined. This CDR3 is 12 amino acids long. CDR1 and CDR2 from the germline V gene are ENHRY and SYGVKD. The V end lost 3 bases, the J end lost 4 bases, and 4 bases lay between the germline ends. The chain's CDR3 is CAISDSGNTIYF. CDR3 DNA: TGTGCCATCAGTGACTCCGGAAACACCATATATTTT.